These 3 T cell receptor beta chains were sequenced from one sample in a study of T cell responses to AZD1222 COVID-19 vaccine. Method: immunoSEQ multiplex PCR; TCRdb's copy keeps in-frame clones and lacks some. The sample records 150,000 to 200,000 clones, around 89% being singletons. Sample: peripheral blood, taken 28 days after the second AZD1222 dose. All receptors come from an adult who received the AZD1222 COVID-19 vaccine.

Only a few counts were recorded for this clone. The chain is built from TRBV25-1 and TRBJ1-5; 10 nucleotides match TRBD1. Germline V gene sequence: CDR1 MGHDK, CDR2 SYGVNS. The CDR3 contains 16 residues. V lost 1 base, J lost 2 bases, and 2 bases stayed unmatched. DNA for the CDR3: TGTGCCAGCAGTGAATTAGGGACAGGGGGCAATCAGCCCCAGCATTTT. As protein: CASSELGTGGNQPQHF.

The rearrangement uses TRBV7-9 and TRBJ1-2, with 11 bases matching TRBD1. This CDR3 comprises 14 residues. CDR1 and CDR2 from the germline V gene are SEHNR and FQNEAQ (reference sequence). Trimming at V came to 9 bases and at J to 0 bases, leaving 3 bases not matched to a gene. The CDR3 bases are TGTGCCAGTGGACAGGGGGCTTCTAACTATGGCTACACCTTC. It yields the protein CASGQGASNYGYTF.

This rearrangement joins TRBV20-1 to TRBJ2-7; D call uncertain. Germline V CDR1 and CDR2: DFQATT, SNEGSKA (reference sequence). The CDR3 has 11 residues. V lost 5 bases to trimming and J lost 1 base, with 6 bases between them. The CDR3 sequence: CSAGRSYEQYF. The CDR3 DNA reads as TGCAGTGCTGGAAGATCCTACGAGCAGTACTTC.